These 7 T cell receptor beta chains were sequenced from one sample in a study of blood T cell repertoires in COVID-19. Clones were sequenced by immunoSEQ multiplex PCR, and TCRdb holds only the in-frame ones, with some missing. The sample has about 99,000 clones, less than 90% seen once. The specimen was peripheral blood. The receptors here all came from an older man with active or convalescent COVID-19.

This clone has more than one count but fewer than ten. The chain uses TRBV10-1 and TRBJ1-5; the match to TRBD1 covers 7 bases. The CDR3 spans 15 residues. Germline loops: CDR1 WNHNN, CDR2 SYGVQD (reference sequence). J was trimmed by 6 bases and V by 4 bases; bases with no gene match: 9. For the CDR3, the DNA is TGCGCCAGCAGTGGGTCAGGGGACAGCTGTCAGCCCCAGCATTTT. Protein: CASSGSGDSCQPQHF.

The gene calls are TRBV7-2 and TRBJ2-7, with D maybe TRBD2 (7 bases). The V gene's germline CDR1 is SGHTA and CDR2 FQGNSA. This CDR3 spans 14 amino acids. Deletions cut 0 bases from V and 7 bases from J, with 13 bases between. CDR3 sequence (DNA): TGTGCCAGCAGCTTAGCGGGGGGGCGGAGGGAGCAGTACTTC. It translates to CASSLAGGRREQYF.

This clone was found once. This chain uses TRBV2 with TRBJ2-1; TRBD2 matches 7 bases. Germline CDR1 is SNHLY and CDR2 is FYNNEI. The CDR3 length is 14 residues. Trimming took 0 bases from V and 13 from J; bases not matched to a gene: 9. CDR3 bases: TGTGCCAGCAGTGAAGCGCGATTAGCGGGTAACCAGTTCTTC. Translation gives CASSEARLAGNQFF.

About this clone: This sample includes further DNA sequences coding for the same CDR3. J is TRBJ1-2 and V is TRBV5-1, with D perhaps matching TRBD1 (6 bases). V lost 0 bases to trimming and J lost 3 bases, with 9 bases between them. The germline CDR1 and CDR2 sequences are SGHRS and YFSETQ. The CDR3 length is 14 residues. The CDR3 coding sequence is TGCGCCAGCAGCTTGGCCGGACAGTACTATGGCTACACCTTC. Translating gives CASSLAGQYYGYTF.

V is TRBV15 and J is TRBJ2-5; 11 nucleotides line up with TRBD2. This CDR3 is 18 amino acids long. Germline V gene data show CDR1 as LNHNV and CDR2 as YYDKDF (reference sequence). V trimming: 4 bases; J trimming: 2 bases; junction bases outside the gene matches: 12. This CDR3 is CATSNLAGLAGLQETQYF. The CDR3 DNA reads TGTGCCACCAGCAACTTAGCAGGACTAGCGGGCTTGCAAGAGACCCAGTACTTC. The complete variable domain, with remaining parts taken from reference TRBV15 and TRBJ2-5, reads DAMVIQNPRYQVTQFGKPVTLSCSQTLNHNVMYWYQQKSSQAPKLLFHYYDKDFNNEADTPDNFQSRRPNTSFCFLDIRSPGLGDTAMYLCATSNLAGLAGLQETQYFGPGTRLLVL.

V gene TRBV5-1 combines with J gene TRBJ1-1; 7 bases line up with TRBD1. The CDR3 is made up of 15 amino acids. V shed 4 bases and J 1 base; nucleotides not matched to a gene: 7. Germline values: CDR1 SGHRS, CDR2 YFSETQ. The CDR3 DNA is TGCGCCAGCAGCGTAGCGGGACAGCCGAACACTGAAGCTTTCTTT. Protein sequence: CASSVAGQPNTEAFF. The full variable domain, its missing parts supplied by reference TRBV5-1 and TRBJ1-1, is KAGVTQTPRYLIKTRGQQVTLSCSPISGHRSVSWYQQTPGQGLQFLFEYFSETQRNKGNFPGRFSGRQFSNSRSEMNVSTLELGDSALYLCASSVAGQPNTEAFFGQGTRLTVV.

This chain connects TRBV24-1 to TRBJ1-4; D not resolved. The CDR3 runs 15 residues. Germline V gives CDR1 KGHDR, CDR2 SFDVKD. Trimming cost V 1 base and J 6 bases, with 11 bases left between them. CDR3 amino acids: CATSDFSGSHEKLFF. CDR3 DNA sequence: TGTGCCACCAGTGATTTTTCCGGGTCGCATGAAAAACTGTTTTTT.